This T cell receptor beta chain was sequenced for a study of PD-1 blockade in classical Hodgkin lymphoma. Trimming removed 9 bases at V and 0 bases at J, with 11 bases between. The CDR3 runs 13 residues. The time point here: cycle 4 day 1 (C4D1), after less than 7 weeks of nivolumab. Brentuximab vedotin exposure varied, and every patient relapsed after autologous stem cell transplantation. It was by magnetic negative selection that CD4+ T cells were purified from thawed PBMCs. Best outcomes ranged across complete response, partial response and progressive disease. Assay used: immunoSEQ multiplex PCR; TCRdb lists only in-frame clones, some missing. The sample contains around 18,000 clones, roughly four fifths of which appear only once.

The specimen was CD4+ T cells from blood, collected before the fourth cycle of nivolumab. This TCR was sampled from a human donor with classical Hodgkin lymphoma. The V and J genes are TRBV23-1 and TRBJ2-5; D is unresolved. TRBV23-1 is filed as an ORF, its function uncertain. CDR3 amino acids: CARIPTNQETQYF. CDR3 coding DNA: TGCGCCAGAATACCGACAAACCAAGAGACCCAGTACTTC.